This TCR beta chain was recorded in a study of a mutant IDH1 vaccine in newly diagnosed glioma. As for the study in general: Previous care, which was radiotherapy, temozolomide, or both, most often involved both. General study points: Changes to the top peripheral T cell clonotypes appeared unrelated to pseudoprogression.

CDR3 size: 15 residues. Looked up from germline, CDR1 is SGHNT and CDR2 is YYREEE (reference sequence). This clone was picked up one time. Its target is not known. At one end the junction does not follow the germline gene, possibly because of a read error. The time point was: baseline, week 1 (first vaccination visit). Treatment defined: pre-vaccination baseline after standard-of-care therapy. Donors had new IDH1-mutant astrocytomas of WHO grade 3 or 4 (ATRX-lost). TCRdb's copy holds only in-frame clones and misses some; the assay was immunoSEQ multiplex PCR. Of 45,000 to 60,000 clones in the sample, approximately 80% were seen once.

This receptor was obtained from a woman aged 40 to 49 with glioma. This specimen was PBMCs, taken from a glioma patient treated with radiotherapy, temozolomide or both. V is TRBV5-4 and J is TRBJ2-5, with 9 positions matching TRBD2. The CDR3 reads CASSLRRLAAETQYF. DNA of the CDR3: TGCGCCAGCAGCTTGAGGCGACTAGCGGCTGAGACCCAGTACTTC.